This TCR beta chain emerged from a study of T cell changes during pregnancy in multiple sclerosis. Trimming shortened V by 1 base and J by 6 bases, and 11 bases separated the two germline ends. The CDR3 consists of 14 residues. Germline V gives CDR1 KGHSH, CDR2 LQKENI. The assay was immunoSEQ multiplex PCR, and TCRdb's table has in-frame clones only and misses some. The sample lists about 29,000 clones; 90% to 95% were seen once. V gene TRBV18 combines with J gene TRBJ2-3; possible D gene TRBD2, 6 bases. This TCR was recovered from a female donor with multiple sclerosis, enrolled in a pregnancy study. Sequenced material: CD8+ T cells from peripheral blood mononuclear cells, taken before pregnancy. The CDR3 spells CASSPLGTVDTQYF. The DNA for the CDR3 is TGTGCCAGCTCACCACTTGGGACTGTCGATACGCAGTATTTT.